This T cell receptor beta chain was recovered during a study of blood T cell repertoires in COVID-19. Study information: The United States, Italy and Spain were the sources of the acute and convalescent COVID-19 samples.

Germline loops: CDR1 SGHTA, CDR2 FQGNSA. The CDR3 sequence is 15 residues long. Deletions cut 1 base from V and 4 bases from J, with 11 bases between. As originally analysed: From reference gene primer amplification, estimates of nucleated cell counts were derived. Only in-frame clones appear in the TCRdb table, and some are missing; sequencing was by immunoSEQ multiplex PCR. V, J and clone size are those of that table, while D and trimming were read from the DNA. The table has approximately 170,000 clones, around nine tenths seen once; the top ten hold around 3.5%. The clonotype originates from a man in his 70s with acute or convalescent COVID-19. The gene calls are TRBV7-2 and TRBJ1-3; D is uncertain. Sequenced input: peripheral blood. CDR3 region: CASSLGTLAGNTIYF. In DNA, the CDR3 is TGTGCCAGCAGCTTAGGGACTCTCGCCGGAAACACCATATATTTT.